This T cell receptor (beta chain) was captured in a study of T cell responses to AZD1222 COVID-19 vaccine. Findings of the study overall: Clonal diversity was possibly underestimated, and the donors were mostly white British, with more females.

As for this clone: Its antigen remains unidentified.

Samples with a second dose at about 4 or about 12 weeks were pooled together. Data came from immunoSEQ multiplex PCR; TCRdb stores just in-frame clones and leaves some out. The sample holds approximately 61,000 clones; around 81% are singletons and the top ten take approximately 25%. The CDR3 spans 17 residues. Per germline, CDR1 SGHTA and CDR2 FQGNSA. V lost 1 base and J lost 0; bases outside the gene matches: 7. This clonotype originated in an adult who received the AZD1222 COVID-19 vaccine. The material was peripheral blood, obtained 28 days after the second AZD1222 dose. The chain uses TRBV7-2 and TRBJ2-7, with TRBD2 matching over 9 bases. The CDR3 nucleotides are TGTGCCAGCAGCTTAGGGCACCGCGGGAGGGCCTCCTACGAGCAGTACTTC. Translating gives CASSLGHRGRASYEQYF.